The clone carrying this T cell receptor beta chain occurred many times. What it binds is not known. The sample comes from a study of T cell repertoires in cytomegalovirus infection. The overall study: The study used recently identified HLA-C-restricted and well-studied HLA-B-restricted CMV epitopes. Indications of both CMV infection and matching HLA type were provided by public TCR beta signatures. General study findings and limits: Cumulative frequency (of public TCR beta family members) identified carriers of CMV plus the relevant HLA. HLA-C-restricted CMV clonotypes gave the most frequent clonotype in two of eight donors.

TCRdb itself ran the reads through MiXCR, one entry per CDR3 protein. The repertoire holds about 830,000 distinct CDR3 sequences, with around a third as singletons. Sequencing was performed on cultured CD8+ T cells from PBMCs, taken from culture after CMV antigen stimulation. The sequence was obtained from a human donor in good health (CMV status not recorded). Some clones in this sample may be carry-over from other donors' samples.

The CDR3 spells CASSLTQGAQGTEAFF. As DNA, the CDR3 is TGTGCCAGCAGCCTAACCCAGGGGGCGCAGGGCACTGAAGCTTTCTTT. The J gene is TRBJ1-1, the V gene TRBV7-8; 8 positions agree with TRBD1. Per the germline V gene, CDR1 is SGHVS and CDR2 is FQNEAQ. The CDR3 consists of 16 residues. Trimming removed 5 bases from V and 4 bases from J; junction bases left unmatched: 12.